Below are 20 T cell receptor beta chains sequenced from a single sample in a study of cytotoxic CD8 clonotypes in ibrutinib-treated CLL. Profiling relied on immunoSEQ multiplex PCR, and the TCRdb table lists in-frame clones only, not all of them. The sample lists 100,000 to 150,000 clones; approximately 83% were seen once. The material sequenced was PBMCs, taken after 24 months of ibrutinib treatment. These receptors were collected from a human donor with chronic lymphocytic leukemia.

The chain combines TRBV6-1 with TRBJ2-1; D may match TRBD1 or TRBD2 (5 bases each). Germline CDR1 is MNHNS and CDR2 is SASEGT. There are 15 residues in the CDR3. Between the trimmed V and J ends, which lost 2 bases and 4 bases, there was a span of 12 bases. The DNA for the CDR3 is TGTGCCAGCAGTGAAAATACGGGACCGTACAATGAGCAGTTCTTC. It encodes CASSENTGPYNEQFF.

The chain combines TRBV7-2 with TRBJ1-1, with TRBD1 as a possible D gene (5 bases). The CDR3 loop spans 14 amino acids. CDR1 and CDR2 from the germline V gene are SGHTA and FQGNSA. Trimming removed 5 bases from V and 1 base from J, with 11 bases in between. This chain's CDR3 is CASSPRVANTEAFF. The DNA of the CDR3 is TGTGCCAGCAGCCCCAGGGTTGCGAACACTGAAGCTTTCTTT.

This clone was seen more than once but under ten times. The chain couples TRBV19 to TRBJ1-1, with TRBD1 identical over 7 bases. CDR1 LNHDA and CDR2 SQIVND come from the germline V gene (reference sequence). Losses at the gene ends were 6 bases for V and 3 bases for J; bases not matched to a gene: 4. The CDR3 runs 13 residues. The CDR3 coding sequence is TGTGCCAGTAGCCTGGGACAGTACACTGAAGCTTTCTTT. It yields the protein CASSLGQYTEAFF.

This clone was observed a few times. The rearrangement uses TRBV7-8 and TRBJ2-7; D is perhaps TRBD1 (6 bases). Trimming pared 1 base from V and 2 bases from J, leaving 9 bases between. The germline V gene has CDR1 SGHVS and CDR2 FQNEAQ. The CDR3 is made up of 14 amino acids. The chain's CDR3 is CASSLGTAPYEQYF. As DNA, the CDR3 is TGTGCCAGCAGCTTAGGGACAGCCCCCTACGAGCAGTACTTC.

The chain carries TRBV27 and TRBJ1-6; D unclear. Germline CDR1 is MNHEY and CDR2 is SMNVEV (reference sequence). CDR3 length: 11 residues. V shed 5 bases and J shed 8 bases, with 4 bases lying between them. The CDR3 spells CASSPYSPLHF. The DNA for the CDR3 is TGTGCCAGCAGTCCTTATTCACCCCTCCACTTT.

The V and J genes are TRBV19 and TRBJ2-5; D unclear. The CDR3 loop spans 14 amino acids. V was clipped by 3 bases and J by 0 bases, with 8 bases between them. Germline V gene sequence: CDR1 LNHDA, CDR2 SQIVND (reference sequence). The CDR3 loop is CASSIRTNQETQYF. The DNA of the CDR3 is TGTGCCAGTAGTATCAGGACGAACCAAGAGACCCAGTACTTC.

V gene TRBV2 combines with J gene TRBJ2-1; TRBD2 might be the D (6 bases). The CDR3 length is 15 residues. Germline CDR1 reads SNHLY; CDR2 reads FYNNEI. Trimming stripped 4 bases from V and 1 base from J, with 11 bases between. The chain's CDR3 is CASSVAVSSYNEQFF. As DNA, the CDR3 is TGTGCCAGCAGTGTAGCGGTATCGTCCTACAATGAGCAGTTCTTC.

The chain combines TRBV6-6 with TRBJ1-1, with a possible D match to TRBD1 (5 bases). This CDR3 has 15 residues. V was shortened by 7 bases and J by 1 base, with 16 bases between the two germline ends. Germline CDR1 MNHNY, CDR2 SVGAGI (reference sequence). In DNA form, the CDR3 reads TGTGCCAGCATCCAGGTGGGGAGGGGGAACACTGAAGCTTTCTTT. It is translated as CASIQVGRGNTEAFF.

The J gene is TRBJ2-1, the V gene TRBV2, with D possibly called TRBD1 or TRBD2 (5 bases each). From germline, CDR1 is SNHLY and CDR2 FYNNEI. V was trimmed by 5 bases and J by 5 bases, leaving 16 bases between them. CDR3 size: 15 residues. The CDR3 reads CASSIRRGGHNEQFF. Here the CDR3 DNA reads TGTGCCAGCAGTATACGACGGGGCGGCCACAATGAGCAGTTCTTC.

For the CDR3, the DNA is TGCGCCAGCAGCTTGTCTTTTGGCGGGGGGGCTAAGACCCAGTACTTC. It encodes CASSLSFGGGAKTQYF. The chain combines TRBV5-1 with TRBJ2-5; 9 bases map to TRBD2. V was pared by 1 base and J by 6 bases, with 10 bases of the junction left unmatched. Germline V lookup: CDR1 SGHRS, CDR2 YFSETQ. This CDR3 comprises 16 residues.

J is TRBJ1-1 and V is TRBV7-2; D perhaps matches TRBD1 (6 bases). The CDR3 is made up of 14 amino acids. Trimming removed 5 bases from V and 6 bases from J, with 16 bases in between. Germline V CDR1 and CDR2: SGHTA, FQGNSA. The DNA of the CDR3 is TGTGCCAGCAGCACTTTGACAGGCATTGCTGAAGCTTTCTTT. Amino acids: CASSTLTGIAEAFF.

The chain is built from TRBV27 and TRBJ1-5, with D possibly TRBD1 on 5 matching bases. The germline V gene has CDR1 MNHEY and CDR2 SMNVEV (reference sequence). V gave up 6 bases and J gave up 6 bases, with 18 bases separating them. This CDR3 region has 15 residues. In DNA form, the CDR3 reads TGTGCCAGCAGACCGACGGGGGGGATTCCTCAGCCCCAGCATTTT. Its translation: CASRPTGGIPQPQHF.

This rearrangement joins TRBV13 to TRBJ2-6; D unresolved. CDR3 length equals 16 residues. V lost 0 bases and J 0 bases, leaving 6 bases between the germline ends. Germline V gives CDR1 PRHDT, CDR2 FYEKMQ (reference sequence). The CDR3 here is CASSLGLGSGANVLTF. The CDR3 region has the DNA TGTGCCAGCAGCTTAGGTCTTGGCTCTGGGGCCAACGTCCTGACTTTC. The whole variable domain, filled in from reference TRBV13 and TRBJ2-6, reads AAGVIQSPRHLIKEKRETATLKCYPIPRHDTVYWYQQGPGQDPQFLISFYEKMQSDKGSIPDRFSAQQFSDYHSELNMSSLELGDSALYFCASSLGLGSGANVLTFGAGSRLTVL.

This sequence joins TRBV4-2 and TRBJ1-5; no reliable D call. Germline loops: CDR1 LGHNA, CDR2 YNFKEQ. V gave up 0 bases and J gave up 7 bases, with 13 bases separating them. This CDR3 spans 15 amino acids. CDR3 sequence: CASSQDFGFGQPQHF. As DNA, the CDR3 is TGTGCCAGCAGCCAAGATTTCGGGTTCGGGCAGCCCCAGCATTTT.

V is TRBV9 and J is TRBJ2-7; D is perhaps TRBD2 (5 bases). Germline V gene sequence: CDR1 SGDLS, CDR2 YYNGEE. The CDR3 contains 15 residues. Trimming took 3 bases from V and 2 from J, leaving 15 bases between them. CDR3 sequence reads: CASSDGLTGTYEQYF. In nucleotides, the CDR3 is TGTGCCAGCAGCGATGGACTGACGGGGACCTACGAGCAGTACTTC.

The chain has TRBV4-2 and TRBJ2-7; D tentatively fits TRBD1 or TRBD2 (5 bases each). Germline values: CDR1 LGHNA, CDR2 YNFKEQ. The V end was cut by 1 base, the J end by 4 bases, with 14 bases between. The CDR3 totals 15 residues. CDR3 region: CASSQGGAGRYEQYF. The CDR3 bases are TGTGCCAGCAGCCAAGGAGGGGCAGGGAGATACGAGCAGTACTTC.

The chain links TRBV28 to TRBJ1-5; D may be TRBD1 (6 bases). There are 13 residues in the CDR3. CDR1 is MDHEN, CDR2 SYDVKM, per germline. V lost 10 bases, J lost 3 bases, and 13 bases lay in between. CDR3 loop: CAISTGTNQPQHF. Written as DNA, the CDR3 is TGTGCCATTTCGACAGGTACCAATCAGCCCCAGCATTTT.

This clone was found a few times. V usage is TRBV9 and J usage is TRBJ1-2; 7 nucleotides match TRBD1. The CDR3 loop spans 14 amino acids. After removal of 4 bases from V and 7 bases from J, the junction contained 10 bases not matched to a gene. Germline-derived CDR1 and CDR2 are SGDLS and YYNGEE. The CDR3: CASSLPGQPFGYTF. The DNA for the CDR3 is TGTGCCAGCAGCCTCCCGGGACAGCCGTTTGGCTACACCTTC.

This chain uses TRBV4-3 with TRBJ2-3, with D maybe TRBD2 (5 bases). V was cut by 0 bases and J by 1 base, with 11 bases left in between. This CDR3 spans 16 amino acids. Germline CDR1 reads LGHNA; CDR2 reads YSLEER. The CDR3 here is CASSQDPSPGTDTQYF. The CDR3 coding sequence is TGCGCCAGCAGCCAAGACCCTAGCCCAGGCACAGATACGCAGTATTTT.

The J gene is TRBJ2-5, the V gene TRBV14; TRBD1 might be the D (5 bases). The CDR3 sequence is 15 residues long. Trimming shortened V by 2 bases and J by 5 bases, and 15 bases separated the two germline ends. Germline assignment: CDR1 SGHDN and CDR2 FVKESK. CDR3 in DNA: TGTGCCAGCAGCCAAAGGGCCAGGGTTGGGGAGACCCAGTACTTC. It translates to CASSQRARVGETQYF.